The sequence of this T cell receptor (beta chain) was determined in a study of identical twins (dated by TCRdb to the mid-2010s). Notes on the research overall: TCR alpha and beta repertoires from monozygotic twins, unrelated adults of various ages and cord blood were deep-sequenced to test whether fetal clonotypes persist. To rule out contamination, replicate twin experiments were performed at different times with different library preparation protocols. Findings and caveats that apply to the study as a whole: Invariant T cells such as MAIT and iNKT could partly confound zero-insertion analyses, though diverse VJ usage argued against this for most clonotypes. Recombination models systematically underestimated out-of-frame TCR alpha sharing in monozygotic twins but agreed with sharing between unrelated individuals. Out-of-frame TCR alpha sequences shared between twins showed an excess of low generation-probability sequences compared with coincidental sharing between unrelated individuals. Because the same donors could not be followed over many years, the conclusions relied on cross-sectional statistical analysis. Fewer insertions were carried by abundant cord blood beta clonotypes, a similar but weaker trend appeared in young adult naive repertoires, and no such trend appeared in memory repertoires. In beta out-of-frame sequences, excess twin sharing was weaker, because having fewer shared sequences lowered the signal-to-noise ratio.

CDR1 and CDR2, per the germline V gene, are SGHTA and FQGNSA. V was cut back by 1 base and J by 4 bases, leaving a gap of 11 bases between them. The CDR3 has 16 amino acids, counting the end cysteine and phenylalanine. Only CDR3 DNA remains: 48 bases, in frame from the first base. Library method: 5' RACE. The sample was run on an Illumina HiSeq 2000. Template switching added a universal primer binding site, and the final cDNA carried a unique molecular identifier that allowed TCR cDNA molecules to be counted accurately. Specific primers in the conserved constant-segment region were used to synthesize first-strand cDNA for TCR alpha and beta chains. Each cDNA library was double barcoded, with a SMART-Mk sample barcode plus Illumina barcodes, to control for contamination. Two successive PCR steps introduced TruSeq adapter sequences along with Illumina sample barcodes. The Illumina HiSeq platform was used with custom primers to sequence TCR alpha and beta cDNA libraries. For the original study's pipeline: MiGEC was used to process raw reads and extract unique molecular identifiers, and MiXCR was used to find CDR3 positions. Recombination models were inferred per individual with the repgenHMM and IGoR tools using an EM algorithm. Shared clonotypes were analyzed with the tcR package in R, and sharing was normalized by the product of cloneset sizes. To study raw recombination without the effects of thymic and clonal selection, out-of-frame nonproductive sequences were analyzed. TCRdb reworked the public reads: Q25 trimming with fastp, MiXCR clone assembly, productive beta chains retained. Records with the same CDR3 protein are collapsed into one entry carrying the most frequent genes and DNA. The V and J calls and clone size are TCRdb's, not the authors'. The sample table holds fewer than 250,000 distinct CDR3 sequences, of which less than 8% were seen once. The ten top clones hold 1.9% of the sample.

Every donor was a healthy Caucasian. Three pairs of female monozygotic twins, all aged 18 to 29 years, made up the twin cohort. Miltenyi CD45RO+ enrichment and human naive T-cell isolation kits were used to isolate memory (CD45RO+) and naive T cells from PBMC. In its sample, this clonotype was seen a few times. Its specific antigen is unknown. Nothing much larger sits one base from this clone, and base qualities are not available. These same records also appear under a second study, on yellow fever vaccine responses in identical twins. Per that second paper: According to the authors, the vaccine-induced T cell response in identical twins seemed to be partly convergent and partly specific to each individual. In identical twins, the study followed T cell clones that responded to the vaccine with precision.

The V gene is TRBV7-2 and the J gene is TRBJ1-6; the D gene cannot be named for sure. This receptor was identified in a woman aged 18-29 years in good health. Sequencing was done on a sample of memory (CD45RO+) T cells sorted from blood. Sample cell subset or site, as interpreted from the label and publication: CD45RO+ enriched T cells. The CDR3 in this case is CASSLGEGRYNSPLHF. The nucleotides are TGTGCCAGCAGCTTAGGGGAAGGGCGGTATAATTCACCCCTCCACTTT.